The table lists the clone carrying this T cell receptor beta chain with many counts. Its antigen is unidentified. This sample's time point: patch test 3, about 24 weeks after DPC sensitization. The sample's treatment: therapeutic diphenylcyclopropenone sensitization with weekly scalp DPC. Non-pregnant alopecia patients aged 18 to 70, suitable for DPC therapy. Original processing notes: Sample-level TCR yields exhibited a median of approximately 88,000, with a range of 23,224 to 690,600. TCRdb re-called the RACE reads through MiXCR, storing one row per CDR3 protein. TCRdb, not the authors, supplied the V and J calls. The table includes 95,000 to 150,000 distinct CDR3 sequences, approximately 10% detected once. The CDR3 contains 12 residues. The ends were cut back, 6 bases at V and 9 bases at J, with 15 bases in the middle. CDR1 is ENHRY and CDR2 is SYGVKD in the germline V gene. These data belong to a study of human T cells and chemical hapten exposure. Looking at the study overall: The cohort included alopecia areata under or over 50% scalp, totalis and universalis. Study-level points and caveats: Significantly greater numbers of large CDR3 similarity clusters came from expanded TCRs than from controls.

This rearrangement joins TRBV10-3 to TRBJ2-7, with D tentatively TRBD2 (5 bases). The sequence was collected from a woman aged 50 to 65 with alopecia areata. Some clones in this sample may be carry-over from other donors' samples. The starting material was whole blood, obtained in connection with sensitization to the hapten diphenylcyclopropenone (DPC). CDR3: CAISDLAIWQYF. The CDR3 nucleotides read TGTGCCATCAGCGACCTAGCCATTTGGCAGTACTTC.